This T cell receptor beta chain was found in a study of blood T cell repertoires in COVID-19. Overall study: In each case, the material was cDNA or gDNA derived from T cells, B-cell-depleted T cells, or PBMCs.

In the authors' workflow: Using reference gene primer amplification, nucleated cell counts were estimated. TCRdb's table, derived via immunoSEQ multiplex PCR, lists solely in-frame clones and lacks some. That table gives V, J and clone size, and the DNA gave D and trimming. The top ten clones hold 1.8% of a sample with over 200,000 clones, under 85% of them seen once. The CDR3 extends over 15 amino acids. Deletions cut 0 bases from V and 2 bases from J, with 11 bases between. Germline V gene lookup returns CDR1 MNHNY and CDR2 SVGAGI (reference sequence). Enrollees, roughly 18 to 90 years old, lived in about two dozen US areas.

The rearrangement links TRBV6-6 to TRBJ2-7, with D hard to call. The specimen sequenced was PBMCs or T cells enriched from blood (not recorded which). The sequence derives from a man between 60 and 75 years old who had recovered from COVID-19. CDR3 loop: CASSYSAGFTYEQYF. CDR3 sequence (DNA): TGTGCCAGCAGTTACTCAGCAGGTTTTACCTACGAGCAGTACTTC.